A selection of T cell receptor beta chains follows, all from one sample in a study of OX40 agonist ivuxolimab in advanced cancers. The table came from immunoSEQ multiplex PCR; TCRdb's copy has only in-frame clones and leaves some out. The top ten hold approximately 23% of the sample, which has about 50,000 clones, over 80% seen once. The material was CD4+ or CD8+ T cells sorted from blood, obtained in a trial of the OX40 agonist ivuxolimab. The receptors originated from an adult with an advanced solid tumor such as melanoma, head and neck, liver or kidney cancer. CDR3s leave out the opening cysteine and the closing phenylalanine or tryptophan.

j_call,v_call,cdr3_aa
TRBJ2-7,TRBV6-5,ASSILAGGHEQY
TRBJ1-5,TRBV15,ATSRPSGTGSGTQPQH
TRBJ2-1,TRBV7-3,ASSKTGHYNEQF
TRBJ2-1,TRBV27,ASHRGGGLNEQF
TRBJ2-1,TRBV6-1,ADHRAGGPDEQF
TRBJ1-1,TRBV19,ASSIDPTGVNTEAF
TRBJ1-4,TRBV7-9,ASSLLPGQGATNEKLF
TRBJ1-1,TRBV4-3,ASSQVPIMNTEAF
TRBJ2-7,TRBV14,ASSLKRAEAHEQY
TRBJ2-6,TRBV6-5,ASSRTSTGANVLT
TRBJ1-6,TRBV4-2,ASSSRELGGNSPLH
TRBJ1-2,TRBV9,ASSASGGWTRGYT
TRBJ2-1,TRBV4-3,ASSQDPLVAGVFYNEQF
TRBJ2-1,TRBV13,ASSSHDRTSGSSYNEQF
TRBJ2-7,TRBV27,ASSPLGSPNEQY
TRBJ2-7,TRBV10-2,ASSEFLDVLFSYEQY